The T cell receptor beta chain described here comes from a study of spatial heterogeneity in lung cancer. Time point specified: sample taken at primary tumor resection. Patients with untreated early-stage non-small cell lung cancer, numbering 72, were the donors. Frozen PBMC, nontumor lung or tumor provided whole RNA, which was sequenced unsorted. In TCRdb, the 5' RACE reads were re-called with MiXCR into one record per CDR3 protein. The data show approximately 39,000 distinct CDR3 sequences, 6.5% to 9% seen once. This clonotype was detected many times. V shed 4 bases and J 7 bases; nucleotides not matched to a gene: 12. Germline V gene sequence: CDR1 SGHKS, CDR2 YYEKEE (reference sequence). The CDR3 runs to 16 residues.

The chain uses TRBV5-5 and TRBJ2-1; TRBD2 matches at 9 bases. The sequences come from PBMCs, collected at surgery. This clonotype was sampled from a female donor with early-stage non-small cell lung cancer. The CDR3 is CASSLFGGGVGNEQFF. CDR3 in DNA: TGTGCCAGCAGCCTTTTTGGCGGGGGGGTAGGAAATGAGCAGTTCTTC.